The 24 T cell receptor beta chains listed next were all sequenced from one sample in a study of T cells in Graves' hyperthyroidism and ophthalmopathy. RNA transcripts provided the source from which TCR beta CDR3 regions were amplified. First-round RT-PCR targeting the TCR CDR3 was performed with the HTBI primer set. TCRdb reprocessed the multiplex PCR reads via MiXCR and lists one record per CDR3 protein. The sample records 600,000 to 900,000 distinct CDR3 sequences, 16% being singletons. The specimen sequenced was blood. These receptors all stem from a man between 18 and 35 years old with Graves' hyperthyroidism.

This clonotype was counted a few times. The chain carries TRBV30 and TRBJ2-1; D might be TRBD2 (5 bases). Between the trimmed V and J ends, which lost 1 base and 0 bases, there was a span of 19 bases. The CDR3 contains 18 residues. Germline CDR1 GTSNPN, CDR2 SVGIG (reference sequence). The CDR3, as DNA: TGTGCCTGGAGTGGATCCGGGGATGGGGAGAGCTCCTACAATGAGCAGTTCTTC. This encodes CAWSGSGDGESSYNEQFF.

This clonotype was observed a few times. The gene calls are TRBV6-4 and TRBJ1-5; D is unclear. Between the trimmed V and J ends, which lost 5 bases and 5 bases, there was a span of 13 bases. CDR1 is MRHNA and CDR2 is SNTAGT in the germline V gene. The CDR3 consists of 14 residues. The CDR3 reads CASSPEDGYQPQHF. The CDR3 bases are TGTGCCAGCAGTCCCGAGGACGGTTATCAGCCCCAGCATTTT.

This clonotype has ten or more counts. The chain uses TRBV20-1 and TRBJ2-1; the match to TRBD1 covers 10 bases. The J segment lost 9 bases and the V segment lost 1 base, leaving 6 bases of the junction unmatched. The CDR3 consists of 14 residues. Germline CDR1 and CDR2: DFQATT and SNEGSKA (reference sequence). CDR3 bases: TGCAGTGCTAGAGTGCGGGACAGGGGTTTTGAGCAGTTCTTC. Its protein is CSARVRDRGFEQFF.

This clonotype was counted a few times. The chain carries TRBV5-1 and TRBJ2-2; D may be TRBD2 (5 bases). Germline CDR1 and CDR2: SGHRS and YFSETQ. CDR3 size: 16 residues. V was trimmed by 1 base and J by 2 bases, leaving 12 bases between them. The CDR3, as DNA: TGCGCCAGCAGCTTGTTGACTGGAGGAAACACCGGGGAGCTGTTTTTT. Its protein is CASSLLTGGNTGELFF.

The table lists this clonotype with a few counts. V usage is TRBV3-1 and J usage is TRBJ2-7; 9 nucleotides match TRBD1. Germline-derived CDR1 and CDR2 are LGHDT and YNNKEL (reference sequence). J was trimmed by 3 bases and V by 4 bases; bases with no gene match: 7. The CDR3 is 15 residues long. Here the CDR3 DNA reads TGTGCCAGCAGCCCGGGACAGGGATACAGCTACGAGCAGTACTTC. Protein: CASSPGQGYSYEQYF.

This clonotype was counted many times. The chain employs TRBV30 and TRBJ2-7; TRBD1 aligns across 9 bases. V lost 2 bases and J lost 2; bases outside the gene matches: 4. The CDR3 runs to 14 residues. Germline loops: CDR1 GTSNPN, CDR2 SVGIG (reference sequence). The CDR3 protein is CAWSMGTGTYEQYF. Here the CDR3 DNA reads TGTGCCTGGAGTATGGGGACAGGGACCTACGAGCAGTACTTC. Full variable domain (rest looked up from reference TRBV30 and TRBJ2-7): SQTIHQWPATLVQPVGSPLSLECTVEGTSNPNLYWYRQAAGRGLQLLFYSVGIGQISSEVPQNLSASRPQDRQFILSSKKLLLSDSGFYLCAWSMGTGTYEQYFGPGTRLTVT.

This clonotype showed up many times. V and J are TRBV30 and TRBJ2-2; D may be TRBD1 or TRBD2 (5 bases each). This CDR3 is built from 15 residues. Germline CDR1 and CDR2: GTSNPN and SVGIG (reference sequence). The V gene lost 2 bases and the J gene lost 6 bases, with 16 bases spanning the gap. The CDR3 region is CAWSKRGEGSGELFF. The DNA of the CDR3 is TGTGCCTGGAGTAAGAGGGGCGAAGGGTCCGGGGAGCTGTTTTTT.

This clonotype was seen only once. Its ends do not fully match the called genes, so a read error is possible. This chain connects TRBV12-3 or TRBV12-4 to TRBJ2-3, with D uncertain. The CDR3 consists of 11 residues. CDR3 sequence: CASSPQDTRYF. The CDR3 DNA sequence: TGTGCCAGCAGTCCGCAAGATACGCGGTATTTT.

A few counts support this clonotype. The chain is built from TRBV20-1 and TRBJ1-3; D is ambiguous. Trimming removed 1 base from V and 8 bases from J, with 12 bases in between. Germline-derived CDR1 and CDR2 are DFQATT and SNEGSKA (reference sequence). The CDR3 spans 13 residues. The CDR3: CSARGKGRDTIYF. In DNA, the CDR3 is TGCAGTGCTAGAGGCAAAGGCCGGGACACCATATATTTT.

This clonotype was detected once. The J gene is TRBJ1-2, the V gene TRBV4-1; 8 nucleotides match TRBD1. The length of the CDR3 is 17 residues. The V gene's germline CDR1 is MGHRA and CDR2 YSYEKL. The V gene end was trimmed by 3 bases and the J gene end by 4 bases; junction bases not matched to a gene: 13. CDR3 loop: CASSHTAGTGVTYGYTF. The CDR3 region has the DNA TGCGCCAGCAGCCACACTGCCGGGACAGGAGTCACCTATGGCTACACCTTC.

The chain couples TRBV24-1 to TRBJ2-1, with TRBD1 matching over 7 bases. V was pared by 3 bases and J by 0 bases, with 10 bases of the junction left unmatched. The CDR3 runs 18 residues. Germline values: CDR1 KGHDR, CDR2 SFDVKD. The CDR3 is CATSDPDRELSSYNEQFF. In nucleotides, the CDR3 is TGTGCCACCAGTGATCCCGACAGGGAACTATCCTCCTACAATGAGCAGTTCTTC.

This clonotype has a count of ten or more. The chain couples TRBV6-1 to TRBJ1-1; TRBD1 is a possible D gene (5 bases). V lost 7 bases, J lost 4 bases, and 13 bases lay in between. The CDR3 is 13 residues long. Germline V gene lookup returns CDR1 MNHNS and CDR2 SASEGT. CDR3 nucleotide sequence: TGTGCCAGCAAGACTCAGGGAGGCACTGAAGCTTTCTTT. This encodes CASKTQGGTEAFF.

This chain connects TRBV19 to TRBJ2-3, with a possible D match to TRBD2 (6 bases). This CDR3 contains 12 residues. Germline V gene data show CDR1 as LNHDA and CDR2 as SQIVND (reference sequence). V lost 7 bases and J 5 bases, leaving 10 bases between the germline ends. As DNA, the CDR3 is TGTGCCAGTAACTCAGCGGGAGATACGCAGTATTTT. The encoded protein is CASNSAGDTQYF.

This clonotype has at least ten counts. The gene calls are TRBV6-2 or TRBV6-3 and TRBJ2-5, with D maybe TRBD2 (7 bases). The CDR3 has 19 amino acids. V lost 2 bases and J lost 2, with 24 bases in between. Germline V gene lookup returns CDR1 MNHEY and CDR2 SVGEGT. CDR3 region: CASSYPGVPTSSGQETQYF. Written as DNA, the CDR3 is TGTGCCAGCAGTTACCCAGGGGTTCCGACTAGCAGTGGTCAAGAGACCCAGTACTTC.

The chain's CDR3 is CASSFTVIGTGANVLTF. The DNA of the CDR3 is TGCGCCAGCAGCTTCACAGTCATAGGAACTGGGGCCAACGTCCTGACTTTC. The rearrangement joins TRBV5-1 to TRBJ2-6; D gene ambiguous. The CDR3 is made up of 17 amino acids. Trimming removed 2 bases from V and 2 bases from J, with 14 bases in between. Germline V lookup: CDR1 SGHRS, CDR2 YFSETQ.

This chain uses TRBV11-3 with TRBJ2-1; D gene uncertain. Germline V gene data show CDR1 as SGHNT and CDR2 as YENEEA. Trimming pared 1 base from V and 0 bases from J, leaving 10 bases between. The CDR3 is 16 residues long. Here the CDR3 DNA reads TGTGCCAGCAGCTTAGTGGCGACAAGCTCCTACAATGAGCAGTTCTTC. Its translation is CASSLVATSSYNEQFF. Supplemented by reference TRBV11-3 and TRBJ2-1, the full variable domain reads EAGVVQSPRYKIIEKKQPVAFWCNPISGHNTLYWYLQNLGQGPELLIRYENEEAVDDSQLPKDRFSAERLKGVDSTLKIQPAELGDSAVYLCASSLVATSSYNEQFFGPGTRLTVL.

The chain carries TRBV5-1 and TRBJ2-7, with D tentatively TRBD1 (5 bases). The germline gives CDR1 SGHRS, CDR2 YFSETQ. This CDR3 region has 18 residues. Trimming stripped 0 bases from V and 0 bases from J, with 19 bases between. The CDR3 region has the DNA TGCGCCAGCAGCTTGGCCTTTCTGACAGCGTTGAGCTCCTACGAGCAGTACTTC. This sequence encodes CASSLAFLTALSSYEQYF.

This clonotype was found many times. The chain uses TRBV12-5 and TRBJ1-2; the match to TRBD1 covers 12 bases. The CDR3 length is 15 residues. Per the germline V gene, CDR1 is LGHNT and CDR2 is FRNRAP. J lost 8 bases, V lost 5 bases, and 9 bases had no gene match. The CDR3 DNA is TGTGCTAGTGGTCCGCCGGGACAGGGGGCGCAGGGCTACACCTTC. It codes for CASGPPGQGAQGYTF.

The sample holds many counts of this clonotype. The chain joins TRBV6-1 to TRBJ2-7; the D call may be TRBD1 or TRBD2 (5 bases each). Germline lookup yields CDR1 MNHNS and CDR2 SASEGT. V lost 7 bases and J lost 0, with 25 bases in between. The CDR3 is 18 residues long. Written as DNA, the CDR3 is TGTGCCAGCACCGGAAGGTATCAACGGGGCTACAGCTCCTACGAGCAGTACTTC. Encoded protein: CASTGRYQRGYSSYEQYF.

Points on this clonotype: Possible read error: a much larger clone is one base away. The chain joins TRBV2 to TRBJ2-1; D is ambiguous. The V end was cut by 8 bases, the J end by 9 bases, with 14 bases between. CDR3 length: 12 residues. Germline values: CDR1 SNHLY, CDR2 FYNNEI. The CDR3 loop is CASFEEGTEQFF. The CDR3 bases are TGTGCCAGCTTCGAAGAAGGTACTGAGCAGTTCTTC.

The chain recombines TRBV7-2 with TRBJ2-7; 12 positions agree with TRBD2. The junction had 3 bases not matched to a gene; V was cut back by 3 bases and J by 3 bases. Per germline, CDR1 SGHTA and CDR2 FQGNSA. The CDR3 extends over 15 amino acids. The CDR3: CASSLTSGGGYEQYF. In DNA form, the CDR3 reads TGTGCCAGCAGCTTGACTAGCGGGGGAGGCTACGAGCAGTACTTC. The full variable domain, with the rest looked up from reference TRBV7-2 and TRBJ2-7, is GAGVSQSPSNKVTEKGKDVELRCDPISGHTALYWYRQSLGQGLEFLIYFQGNSAPDKSGLPSDRFSAERTGGSVSTLTIQRTQQEDSAVYLCASSLTSGGGYEQYFGPGTRLTVT.

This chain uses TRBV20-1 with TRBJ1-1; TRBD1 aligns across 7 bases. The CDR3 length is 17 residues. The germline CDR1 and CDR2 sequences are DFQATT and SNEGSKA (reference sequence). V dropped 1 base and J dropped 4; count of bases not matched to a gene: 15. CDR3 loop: CSARVINREQGTTEAFF. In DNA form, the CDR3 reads TGCAGTGCTAGAGTTATAAACCGGGAACAGGGGACCACTGAAGCTTTCTTT.

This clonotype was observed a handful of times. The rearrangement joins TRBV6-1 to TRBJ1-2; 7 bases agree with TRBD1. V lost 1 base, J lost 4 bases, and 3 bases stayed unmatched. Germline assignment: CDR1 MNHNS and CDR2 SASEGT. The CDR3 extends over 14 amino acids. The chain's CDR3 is CASSEGTGIYGYTF. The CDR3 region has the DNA TGTGCCAGCAGTGAAGGGACAGGCATCTATGGCTACACCTTC.

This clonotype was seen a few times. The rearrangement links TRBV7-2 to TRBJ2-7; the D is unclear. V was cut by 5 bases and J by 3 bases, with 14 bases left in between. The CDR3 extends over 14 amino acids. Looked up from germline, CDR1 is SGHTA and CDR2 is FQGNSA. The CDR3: CASSLGFGSYEQYF. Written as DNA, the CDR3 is TGTGCCAGCAGCCTAGGGTTTGGAAGCTACGAGCAGTACTTC. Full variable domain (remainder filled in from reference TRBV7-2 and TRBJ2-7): GAGVSQSPSNKVTEKGKDVELRCDPISGHTALYWYRQSLGQGLEFLIYFQGNSAPDKSGLPSDRFSAERTGGSVSTLTIQRTQQEDSAVYLCASSLGFGSYEQYFGPGTRLTVT.